The sequence of this T cell receptor beta chain was determined in a study of T-cell reconstitution after alpha-beta-depleted transplantation in children. Points from the study as a whole: From newly produced T cells came most of the T-cell counts and diversity one year after transplant. Alpha-beta T cells present about two months after transplant were reported to originate from several hundred expanded graft clones.

TCRbeta library preparation incorporated unique molecular identifiers. TCRdb reprocessed the PCR reads via MiXCR and lists one record per CDR3 protein. The top ten clones hold about 2.6% of a sample with 200,000 to 250,000 distinct CDR3 sequences, about 23% of them seen once. This clonotype has only a few counts. The target antigen is unknown. There are 13 residues in the CDR3. Trimming pared 0 bases from V and 6 bases from J, leaving 8 bases between. Germline-derived CDR1 and CDR2 are LGHNA and YNFKEQ. The receptor was derived from a girl between 2 and 10 years old with Fanconi anemia, due to receive a stem cell transplant. The chain combines TRBV4-2 with TRBJ1-2; no definite D call. The sample in question was PBMCs, obtained before TCRalphabeta/CD19-depleted stem cell transplant. The CDR3 is CASSQESGNGYTF. The CDR3, as DNA: TGTGCCAGCAGCCAAGAGTCCGGGAATGGCTACACCTTC.